This paragraph reports one T cell receptor (beta chain). The data are from a study of control samples from healthy donors and cancer patients. Germline V gives CDR1 SGHTA, CDR2 FQGNSA. Trimming left V 4 bases short and J 5 bases short, with 17 bases between. CDR3 length: 15 amino acids. Profiling relied on immunoSEQ multiplex PCR, and the TCRdb table lists in-frame clones only, not all of them. The table has 190,000 or so clones, 85% to 95% seen once. The V gene is TRBV7-2, the J gene TRBJ1-2, with D possibly TRBD1 on 5 matching bases. This clonotype originated in a man aged 18-30 years in good health. The sequencing input was blood. CDR3 coding DNA: TGTGCCAGCAGCTGGGCCACCGGGACGGAATATGGCTACACCTTC. Protein sequence: CASSWATGTEYGYTF.